A single sample gave rise to the 26 T cell receptor beta chains below, sequenced in a study of CD8 T cells in Susac syndrome. Reverse transcription of roughly 0.5 to 1 ug RNA used random hexamers. A single record per CDR3 protein comes from TCRdb applying MiXCR to the immunoSEQ multiplex PCR reads. This sample carries 95,000 or so distinct CDR3 sequences, 80% to 95% of them seen once, and the ten largest clones take 0.3% to 0.4%. The specimen sequenced was CD8+ T cells from PBMCs. These receptors all stem from a human donor in good health.

This chain joins TRBV30 and TRBJ2-1; D possibly corresponds to TRBD2 (7 bases). Germline CDR1 is GTSNPN and CDR2 is SVGIG (reference sequence). The CDR3 contains 13 residues. Trimming shortened V by 2 bases and J by 6 bases, and 11 bases separated the two germline ends. The CDR3 DNA is TGTGCCTGGAGTTCGGGGGGCCCCAATGAGCAGTTCTTC. Its translation is CAWSSGGPNEQFF.

The genes are TRBV19 and TRBJ2-7; 7 nucleotides agree with TRBD1. The CDR3 sequence is 13 residues long. The V gene's germline CDR1 is LNHDA and CDR2 SQIVND (reference sequence). V was pared by 5 bases and J by 6 bases, with 7 bases of the junction left unmatched. CDR3 in DNA: TGTGCCAGTAGTGTTGACAGGGCTCGCGAGCAGTACTTC. Translated: CASSVDRAREQYF.

This sequence joins TRBV29-1 and TRBJ2-1, with a weak D call TRBD2 (7 bases). The ends were cut back, 4 bases at V and 7 bases at J, with 14 bases in the middle. Germline V gene lookup returns CDR1 SQVTM and CDR2 ANQGSEA. This CDR3 is 13 amino acids long. CDR3 amino acids: CSVGGGAENEQFF. The CDR3 DNA reads as TGCAGCGTTGGAGGGGGGGCGGAAAATGAGCAGTTCTTC.

The genes are TRBV20-1 and TRBJ1-1; 7 nucleotides line up with TRBD1. The germline CDR1 and CDR2 sequences are DFQATT and SNEGSKA (reference sequence). With V trimmed by 0 bases and J by 5 bases, 9 bases remained unmatched. The CDR3 is 15 residues long. The DNA of the CDR3 is TGCAGTGCTAGAGATTTAGGGGGCGCAGGAACTGAAGCTTTCTTT. Translated: CSARDLGGAGTEAFF.

The chain is built from TRBV14 and TRBJ2-3; unclear D gene. The CDR3 covers 14 residues. V shed 0 bases and J shed 5 bases, with 9 bases lying between them. Germline lookup yields CDR1 SGHDN and CDR2 FVKESK. CDR3 DNA: TGTGCCAGCAGCCAAGAGATAGTCCAAGATACGCAGTATTTT. The encoded protein is CASSQEIVQDTQYF.

The chain couples TRBV12-5 to TRBJ2-7; D gene uncertain. The CDR3 covers 14 residues. Germline V gene data show CDR1 as LGHNT and CDR2 as FRNRAP. V lost 1 base to trimming and J lost 1 base, with 8 bases between them. CDR3 in DNA: TGTGCTAGTGGTTTGGGATCAGATTCCTACGAGCAGTACTTC. It codes for CASGLGSDSYEQYF. Complete variable domain (other parts from reference TRBV12-5 and TRBJ2-7): DARVTQTPRHKVTEMGQEVTMRCQPILGHNTVFWYRQTMMQGLELLAYFRNRAPLDDSGMPKDRFSAEMPDATLATLKIQPSEPRDSAVYFCASGLGSDSYEQYFGPGTRLTVT.

This chain uses TRBV18 with TRBJ1-2; unclear D gene. The CDR3 runs 14 residues. Germline CDR1 reads KGHSH; CDR2 reads LQKENI. With 0 bases removed from V and 4 bases from J, the gap between germline ends came to 9 bases. CDR3 DNA sequence: TGTGCCAGCTCACCACCGTGGCAGCTCTATGGCTACACCTTC. Translated, it gives CASSPPWQLYGYTF.

This clonotype is a singleton in its sample. The genes are TRBV5-1 and TRBJ2-7; 10 nucleotides agree with TRBD1. V shed 1 base, J shed 2 bases, and the junction held 6 bases outside the gene matches. The germline V gene encodes CDR1 SGHRS and CDR2 YFSETQ. This CDR3 has 16 residues. The CDR3 reads CASSLTGTGVPYEQYF. The DNA for the CDR3 is TGCGCCAGCAGCTTGACCGGGACAGGGGTTCCCTACGAGCAGTACTTC.

The chain couples TRBV5-4 to TRBJ1-1; unclear D gene. Per the germline V gene, CDR1 is SGHNT and CDR2 is YYREEE (reference sequence). The ends were cut back, 1 base at V and 0 bases at J, with 7 bases in the middle. The CDR3 covers 14 residues. The CDR3 DNA reads as TGTGCCAGCAGCTTGCCAGGACTGAACACTGAAGCTTTCTTT. Translating it yields CASSLPGLNTEAFF.

V usage is TRBV12-3 or TRBV12-4 and J usage is TRBJ2-2; no reliable D call. Trimming removed 10 bases at V and 9 bases at J, with 12 bases between. CDR3 length: 11 amino acids. The CDR3 nucleotides are TGTGCCATCTTACAAGGGAGGGAGCTGTTTTTT. Encoded protein: CAILQGRELFF.

The chain couples TRBV19 to TRBJ1-1; D unclear. Germline assignment: CDR1 LNHDA and CDR2 SQIVND (reference sequence). Between the trimmed V and J ends, which lost 5 bases and 3 bases, there was a span of 16 bases. CDR3 size: 15 residues. CDR3 amino acids: CASSSSTQVDTEAFF. CDR3 nucleotide sequence: TGTGCCAGTAGTTCCTCGACCCAGGTGGACACTGAAGCTTTCTTT.

The chain couples TRBV5-5 to TRBJ1-2; a weak D match, TRBD1 (5 bases). Trimming removed 4 bases at V and 0 bases at J, with 13 bases between. CDR3 length: 15 residues. The germline V gene has CDR1 SGHKS and CDR2 YYEKEE (reference sequence). The CDR3: CASSPTELANYGYTF. The CDR3 region has the DNA TGTGCCAGCAGCCCGACAGAGTTAGCTAACTATGGCTACACCTTC.

The J gene is TRBJ2-4, the V gene TRBV7-2; D is possibly TRBD1 (5 bases). V was cut by 2 bases and J by 7 bases, with 12 bases left in between. From germline, CDR1 is SGHTA and CDR2 FQGNSA. The CDR3 runs 14 residues. CDR3 sequence: CASSLLQGGNIQYF. CDR3 DNA sequence: TGTGCCAGCAGCTTACTTCAGGGCGGCAACATTCAGTACTTC.

V and J are TRBV12-5 and TRBJ1-2; D unresolved. The CDR3 has 15 amino acids. With 5 bases removed from V and 4 bases from J, the gap between germline ends came to 17 bases. Per the germline V gene, CDR1 is LGHNT and CDR2 is FRNRAP. The CDR3 is CASGELDRAFYGYTF. CDR3 nucleotides: TGTGCTAGTGGTGAACTGGACCGAGCTTTCTATGGCTACACCTTC.

V and J are TRBV4-1 and TRBJ2-5; D not resolved. The CDR3 runs to 14 residues. Deletions cut 0 bases from V and 2 bases from J, with 7 bases between. In germline, CDR1 is MGHRA, CDR2 YSYEKL. The chain's CDR3 is CASSQDIGQETQYF. In DNA form, the CDR3 reads TGCGCCAGCAGCCAAGATATAGGGCAAGAGACCCAGTACTTC.

The chain has TRBV2 and TRBJ2-1, with 9 bases aligning to TRBD2. Germline loops: CDR1 SNHLY, CDR2 FYNNEI. The CDR3 loop spans 16 amino acids. V dropped 4 bases and J dropped 3; count of bases not matched to a gene: 7. The DNA of the CDR3 is TGTGCCAGCAGTGTGGGTAGCGGGGGATTCTACAATGAGCAGTTCTTC. As protein: CASSVGSGGFYNEQFF.

The V and J genes are TRBV12-3 or TRBV12-4 and TRBJ1-5, with TRBD1 as a possible D gene (6 bases). V lost 0 bases and J 1 base, leaving 7 bases between the germline ends. This CDR3 comprises 15 residues. The CDR3 DNA reads TGTGCCAGCAGTTTAGCAGGACAGAGCAATCAGCCCCAGCATTTT. Amino acid sequence: CASSLAGQSNQPQHF.

Regarding this clonotype: Because the CDR3 is missing its conserved closing phenylalanine or tryptophan, this is likely a read error. This chain's CDR3 is CASSGPGGQSNQPQHS. CDR3 sequence (DNA): TGCGCCAGCAGTGGTCCCGGGGGGCAGAGCAATCAGCCCCAGCATTCT. The chain uses TRBV23-1 and TRBJ1-5; a possible D gene is TRBD1 (6 bases). TRBV23-1 is recorded as an ORF, its role being uncertain. Trimming took off 5 bases at V and 1 base at J, with 15 bases between the two ends. CDR3 length: 16 amino acids.

The chain combines TRBV29-1 with TRBJ1-1; D not certain. Germline CDR1 and CDR2: SQVTM and ANQGSEA. Between the trimmed V and J ends, which lost 4 bases and 3 bases, there was a span of 6 bases. This CDR3 is 11 amino acids long. The CDR3 loop is CSVATYTEAFF. CDR3 coding DNA: TGCAGCGTTGCTACATACACTGAAGCTTTCTTT.

The J gene is TRBJ2-1, the V gene TRBV24-1, with 8 bases aligning to TRBD2. J was trimmed by 8 bases and V by 4 bases; bases with no gene match: 6. The length of the CDR3 is 14 residues. Germline V lookup: CDR1 KGHDR, CDR2 SFDVKD. The CDR3 protein is CATSDTGGPHEQFF. The CDR3 DNA reads TGTGCCACCAGTGACACGGGGGGGCCGCATGAGCAGTTCTTC.

The chain links TRBV6-5 to TRBJ2-7, with TRBD1 as a possible D gene (6 bases). Germline CDR1 MNHEY, CDR2 SVGAGI. The CDR3 covers 12 residues. V was cut by 8 bases and J by 0 bases, with 8 bases left in between. This CDR3 is CASGDNSYEQYF. The CDR3 DNA sequence: TGTGCCAGCGGGGACAACTCCTACGAGCAGTACTTC.

The chain combines TRBV23-1 with TRBJ1-1; no definite D call. TRBV23-1 is an open reading frame whose function is uncertain. The V end lost 4 bases, the J end lost 3 bases, and 18 bases lay between the germline ends. The CDR3 sequence is 16 residues long. Here the CDR3 DNA reads TGCGCCAGCAGTCGCAGAAACCTTGAGAGGGACACTGAAGCTTTCTTT. Protein sequence: CASSRRNLERDTEAFF.

The chain uses TRBV5-1 and TRBJ2-7, with D uncertain. This CDR3 is built from 12 residues. The germline V and J ends were trimmed by 0 bases and 6 bases, with 7 bases remaining between them. Germline V gene lookup returns CDR1 SGHRS and CDR2 YFSETQ. CDR3 amino acids: CASSLDRIEQYF. CDR3 nucleotides: TGCGCCAGCAGCTTGGATAGAATCGAGCAGTACTTC.

This chain connects TRBV25-1 to TRBJ2-7, with 8 nucleotides matching TRBD1. Germline CDR1 and CDR2: MGHDK and SYGVNS. There are 15 residues in the CDR3. V lost 4 bases and J lost 3; bases outside the gene matches: 8. CDR3 nucleotide sequence: TGTGCCAGCAGTGGGTCCCGGACAGGGTTCTACGAGCAGTACTTC. Its translation is CASSGSRTGFYEQYF.

V usage is TRBV29-1 and J usage is TRBJ2-3; D may be TRBD2 (6 bases). V was shortened by 2 bases and J by 0 bases, with 9 bases between the two germline ends. There are 14 residues in the CDR3. Germline CDR1 SQVTM, CDR2 ANQGSEA. Here the CDR3 reads CSVEPGTSTDTQYF. The CDR3, as DNA: TGCAGCGTTGAACCAGGGACTAGCACAGATACGCAGTATTTT.

The chain carries TRBV14 and TRBJ2-3; D call uncertain. Germline CDR1 and CDR2: SGHDN and FVKESK. The CDR3 loop spans 15 amino acids. The V and J ends lost 3 bases and 1 base respectively, with 11 bases between them. The CDR3: CASSQSDRRTDTQYF. CDR3 bases: TGTGCCAGCAGCCAGTCGGACCGACGCACAGATACGCAGTATTTT.